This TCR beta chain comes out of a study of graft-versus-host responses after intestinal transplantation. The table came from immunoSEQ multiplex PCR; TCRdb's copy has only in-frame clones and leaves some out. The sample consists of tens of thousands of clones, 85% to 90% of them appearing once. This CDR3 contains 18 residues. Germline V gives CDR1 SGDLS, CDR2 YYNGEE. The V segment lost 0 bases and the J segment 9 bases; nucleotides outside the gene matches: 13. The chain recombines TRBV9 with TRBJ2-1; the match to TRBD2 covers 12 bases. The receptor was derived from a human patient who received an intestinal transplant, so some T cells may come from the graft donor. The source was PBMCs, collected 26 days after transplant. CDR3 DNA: TGTGCCAGCAGCGTAGGCCTGACTAGCGGGGGTTGGGGGAGTGAGCAGTTCTTC. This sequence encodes CASSVGLTSGGWGSEQFF.